This T cell receptor beta chain was found in a study of CD8 T cells in acute hepatitis C reinfection. The CDR3 contains 11 residues. Germline V gene data show CDR1 as SGDLS and CDR2 as YYNGEE. V was cut by 0 bases and J by 9 bases, with 6 bases left in between. Only in-frame clones appear in the TCRdb table, and some are missing; sequencing was by immunoSEQ multiplex PCR. In the table there are 30,000 to 40,000 clones, around 85% of which are singletons. This clone was seen once. Its antigen is still unknown. Study-wide points: TRBV04 and TRBV06 were preferentially used in all groups, not explained by naive pool overrepresentation.

Time point specified: naive CD8 control sorted from an acute-time-point sample. The origin of this receptor is a woman aged 18-29 years who spontaneously cleared hepatitis C infection. The sequenced sample consisted of naive CD8+ T cells from PBMCs. V is TRBV9 and J is TRBJ1-2; D may be TRBD1 (6 bases). The CDR3, as DNA: TGTGCCAGCAGCGTAGGGGACAGCTACACCTTC. Translation: CASSVGDSYTF. Full variable domain (rest looked up from reference TRBV9 and TRBJ1-2): DSGVTQTPKHLITATGQRVTLRCSPRSGDLSVYWYQQSLDQGLQFLIQYYNGEERAKGNILERFSAQQFPDLHSELNLSSLELGDSALYFCASSVGDSYTFGSGTRLTVV.